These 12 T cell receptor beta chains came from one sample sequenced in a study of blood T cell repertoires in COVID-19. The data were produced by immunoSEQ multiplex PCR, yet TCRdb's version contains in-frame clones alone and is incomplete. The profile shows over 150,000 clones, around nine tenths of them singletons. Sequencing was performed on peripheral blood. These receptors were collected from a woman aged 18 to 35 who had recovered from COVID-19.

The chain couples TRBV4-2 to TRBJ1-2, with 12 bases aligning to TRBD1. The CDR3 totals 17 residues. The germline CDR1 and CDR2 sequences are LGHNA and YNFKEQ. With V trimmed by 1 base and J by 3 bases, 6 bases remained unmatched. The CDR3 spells CASSQVGTGGFDYGYTF. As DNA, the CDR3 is TGTGCCAGCAGCCAAGTTGGGACAGGGGGCTTTGACTATGGCTACACCTTC.

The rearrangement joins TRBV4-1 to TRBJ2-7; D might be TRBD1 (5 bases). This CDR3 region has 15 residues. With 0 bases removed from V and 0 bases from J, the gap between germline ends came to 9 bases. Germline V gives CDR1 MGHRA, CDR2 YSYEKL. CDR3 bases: TGCGCCAGCAGCCAAGATATACAGGCCTCCTACGAGCAGTACGTC. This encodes CASSQDIQASYEQYV.

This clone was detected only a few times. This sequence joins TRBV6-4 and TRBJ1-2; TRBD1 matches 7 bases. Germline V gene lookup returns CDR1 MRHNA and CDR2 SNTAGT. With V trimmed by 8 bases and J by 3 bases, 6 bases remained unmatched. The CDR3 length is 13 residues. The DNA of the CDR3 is TGTGCCAGCTCGAAAACAGGGGACTATGGCTACACCTTC. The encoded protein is CASSKTGDYGYTF.

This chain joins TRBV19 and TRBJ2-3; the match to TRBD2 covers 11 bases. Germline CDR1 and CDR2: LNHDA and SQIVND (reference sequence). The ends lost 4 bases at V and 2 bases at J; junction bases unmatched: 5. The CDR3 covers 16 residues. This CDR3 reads CASSTSGRPFTDTQYF. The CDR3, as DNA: TGTGCCAGTAGTACTAGCGGGAGGCCTTTCACAGATACGCAGTATTTT.

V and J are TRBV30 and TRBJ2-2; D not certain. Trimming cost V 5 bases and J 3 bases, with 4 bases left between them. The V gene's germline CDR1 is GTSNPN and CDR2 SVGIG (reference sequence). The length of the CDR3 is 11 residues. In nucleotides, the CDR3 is TGTGCCTGGCAGTACACCGGGGAGCTGTTTTTT. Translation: CAWQYTGELFF.

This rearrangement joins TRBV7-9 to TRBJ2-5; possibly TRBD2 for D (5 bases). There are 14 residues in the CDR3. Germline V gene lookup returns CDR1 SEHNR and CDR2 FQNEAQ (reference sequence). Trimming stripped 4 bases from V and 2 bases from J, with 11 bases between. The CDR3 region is CASSSTPGQETQYF. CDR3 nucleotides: TGTGCCAGCAGCTCTACACCGGGACAAGAGACCCAGTACTTC.

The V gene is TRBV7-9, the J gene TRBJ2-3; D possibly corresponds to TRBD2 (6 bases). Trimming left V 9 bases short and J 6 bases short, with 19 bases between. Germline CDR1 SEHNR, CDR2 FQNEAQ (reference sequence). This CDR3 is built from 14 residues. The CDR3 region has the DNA TGTGCCAGGGGGTCGGGAGATTTCTTCGATACGCAGTATTTT. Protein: CARGSGDFFDTQYF.

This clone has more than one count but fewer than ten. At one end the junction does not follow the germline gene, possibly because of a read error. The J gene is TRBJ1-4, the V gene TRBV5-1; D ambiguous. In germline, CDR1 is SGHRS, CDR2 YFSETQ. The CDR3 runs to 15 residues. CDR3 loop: CASNLRGTTNEKLFF. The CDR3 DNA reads TGCGCCAGCAACTTGCGGGGAACAACTAATGAAAAACTGTTTTTT.

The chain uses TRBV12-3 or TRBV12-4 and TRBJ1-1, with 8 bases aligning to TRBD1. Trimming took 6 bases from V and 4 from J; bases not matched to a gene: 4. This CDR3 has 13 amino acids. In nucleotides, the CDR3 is TGTGCCAGCAGCTATGGACAGGGCACTGAAGCTTTCTTT. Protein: CASSYGQGTEAFF.

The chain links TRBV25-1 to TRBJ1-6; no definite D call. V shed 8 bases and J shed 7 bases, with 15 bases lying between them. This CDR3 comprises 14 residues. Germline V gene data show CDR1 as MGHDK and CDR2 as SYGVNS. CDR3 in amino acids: CASPSRKINSPLHF. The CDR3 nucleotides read TGTGCCAGCCCCTCGCGGAAGATAAATTCACCCCTCCACTTT.

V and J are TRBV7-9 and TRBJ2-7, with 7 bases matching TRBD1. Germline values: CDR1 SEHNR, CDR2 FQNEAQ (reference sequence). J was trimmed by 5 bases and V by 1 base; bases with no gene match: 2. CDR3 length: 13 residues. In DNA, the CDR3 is TGTGCCAGCAGCTTAGATACAGGGGACGAGCAGTACGTC. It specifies CASSLDTGDEQYV.

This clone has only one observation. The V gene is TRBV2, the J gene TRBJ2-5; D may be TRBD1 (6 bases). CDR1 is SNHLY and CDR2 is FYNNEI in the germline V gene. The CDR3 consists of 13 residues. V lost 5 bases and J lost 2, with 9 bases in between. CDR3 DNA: TGTGCCAGCAGTCTGGACAGTCAAGAGACCCAGTACTTC. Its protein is CASSLDSQETQYF. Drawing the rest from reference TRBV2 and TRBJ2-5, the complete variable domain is EPEVTQTPSHQVTQMGQEVILRCVPISNHLYFYWYRQILGQKVEFLVSFYNNEISEKSEIFDDQFSVERPDGSNFTLKIRSTKLEDSAMYFCASSLDSQETQYFGPGTRLLVL.